One sample yielded the 19 T cell receptor beta chains listed below, sequenced in a study of blood T cell repertoires in COVID-19. Assay: immunoSEQ multiplex PCR; the TCRdb copy retains only in-frame clones and omits some. The sample lists hundreds of thousands of clones, 83% occurring once. Sample: peripheral blood. These receptors all stem from a woman in her thirties with COVID-19, enrolled during active disease.

V and J are TRBV19 and TRBJ2-7, with 10 bases aligning to TRBD2. Germline V lookup: CDR1 LNHDA, CDR2 SQIVND (reference sequence). This CDR3 region has 19 residues. V trimming: 2 bases; J trimming: 0 bases; junction bases outside the gene matches: 13. CDR3 nucleotides: TGTGCCAGTAGTATACGAGGGCTAGCGGGAGTGGGGCACTCCTACGAGCAGTACTTC. This gives the protein CASSIRGLAGVGHSYEQYF.

This clone was observed a single time. V gene TRBV23-1 combines with J gene TRBJ2-6, with TRBD2 matching 13 bases. TRBV23-1 has ORF status, its function being uncertain. Trimming at V came to 1 base and at J to 0 bases, leaving 18 bases not matched to a gene. This CDR3 is 24 amino acids long. The DNA of the CDR3 is TGCGCCAGCAGTCAATGGGAGCCCGGACTAGCGGGAGAGGGGGGTGGCTCTGGGGCCAACGTCCTGACTTTC. Protein: CASSQWEPGLAGEGGGSGANVLTF.

V gene TRBV9 combines with J gene TRBJ2-7; D may be TRBD2 (6 bases). V was clipped by 0 bases and J by 6 bases, with 13 bases between them. The CDR3 runs to 14 residues. Germline lookup yields CDR1 SGDLS and CDR2 YYNGEE. The CDR3 protein is CASSVGPGEGEQYF. For the CDR3, the DNA is TGTGCCAGCAGCGTAGGACCGGGAGAAGGCGAGCAGTACTTC.

The J gene is TRBJ1-5, the V gene TRBV7-2; D is possibly TRBD1 (6 bases). Trimming shortened V by 2 bases and J by 5 bases, and 13 bases separated the two germline ends. The CDR3 spans 15 residues. The germline V gene has CDR1 SGHTA and CDR2 FQGNSA. The DNA of the CDR3 is TGTGCCAGCAGCTTACGATTAGGGGGGGATCAGCCCCAGCATTTT. Protein: CASSLRLGGDQPQHF.

V usage is TRBV7-3 and J usage is TRBJ2-2, with 9 positions matching TRBD1. The CDR3 is 15 residues long. From germline, CDR1 is SGHTA and CDR2 FQGTGA. Unmatched junction bases numbered 5, after V lost 5 bases and J lost 4 bases. The CDR3 region has the DNA TGTGCCAGCAGCCTCCGGGACAGGGTCACCGGGGAGCTGTTTTTT. Amino acid sequence: CASSLRDRVTGELFF.

The chain joins TRBV5-6 to TRBJ2-7; D is undetermined. The V end was cut by 1 base, the J end by 1 base, with 6 bases between. In germline, CDR1 is SGHDT, CDR2 YYEEEE. The CDR3 is made up of 13 amino acids. In nucleotides, the CDR3 is TGTGCCAGCAGCTTGCCGGAGTCCTACGAGCAGTACTTC. This translates into CASSLPESYEQYF.

The rearrangement uses TRBV19 and TRBJ2-7; 7 positions agree with TRBD1. After removal of 4 bases from V and 1 base from J, the junction contained 7 bases not matched to a gene. The CDR3 runs 15 residues. Germline lookup yields CDR1 LNHDA and CDR2 SQIVND (reference sequence). The DNA of the CDR3 is TGTGCCAGTAGTAACCGCCGGGGACAGTCCTACGAGCAGTACTTC. Translation gives CASSNRRGQSYEQYF.

This chain joins TRBV10-2 and TRBJ2-3; TRBD2 agrees at 8 bases. This CDR3 contains 15 residues. After removal of 5 bases from V and 1 base from J, the junction contained 5 bases not matched to a gene. Germline V CDR1 and CDR2: WSHSY, SAAADI. CDR3 coding DNA: TGCGCCAGCAGTCCCAGCGGGAGAGGCACAGATACGCAGTATTTT. Encoded protein: CASSPSGRGTDTQYF.

The chain is built from TRBV7-2 and TRBJ1-4, with TRBD1 matching 7 bases. The CDR3 is 14 residues long. Germline V gene sequence: CDR1 SGHTA, CDR2 FQGNSA. The J segment lost 8 bases and the V segment lost 1 base, leaving 4 bases of the junction unmatched. In DNA, the CDR3 is TGTGCCAGCAGCTTAGGAGGGGGCGAGGAAAAACTGTTTTTT. Translation gives CASSLGGGEEKLFF.

V and J are TRBV2 and TRBJ1-4; 9 bases map to TRBD1. With 2 bases clipped from V and 5 bases from J, the junction kept 18 bases outside the gene matches. This CDR3 comprises 20 residues. CDR1 and CDR2 (germline): SNHLY, FYNNEI. CDR3 nucleotide sequence: TGTGCCAGCAGTGAACCGGGACAGGGAACGGGTTCGGGCCCCAATGAAAAACTGTTTTTT. This encodes CASSEPGQGTGSGPNEKLFF.

The V gene is TRBV11-2, the J gene TRBJ1-3, with D unresolved. The CDR3 is 15 residues long. Germline values: CDR1 SGHAT, CDR2 FQNNGV. The V and J ends lost 0 bases and 0 bases respectively, with 6 bases between them. CDR3 coding DNA: TGTGCCAGCAGCTTAGAGGGGAGCTCTGGAAACACCATATATTTT. Translation gives CASSLEGSSGNTIYF.

V is TRBV9 and J is TRBJ1-1; possibly TRBD1 for D (5 bases). Per the germline V gene, CDR1 is SGDLS and CDR2 is YYNGEE. The V end lost 3 bases, the J end lost 0 bases, and 15 bases lay between the germline ends. The CDR3 extends over 16 amino acids. The CDR3 DNA sequence: TGTGCCAGCAGCGCGACTTGGGGCGCCTTGAACACTGAAGCTTTCTTT. Protein sequence: CASSATWGALNTEAFF.

The chain links TRBV18 to TRBJ2-1, with D perhaps TRBD1 (6 bases). The CDR3 has 14 residues. Germline CDR1 reads KGHSH; CDR2 reads LQKENI. V lost 4 bases and J lost 10, with 17 bases in between. The CDR3 region is CASSLPGGQGEQFF. In DNA, the CDR3 is TGTGCCAGCTCACTACCGGGCGGGCAGGGGGAGCAGTTCTTC.

This clone was recorded once. This rearrangement joins TRBV12-3 or TRBV12-4 to TRBJ2-7; D is perhaps TRBD2 (5 bases). The ends were cut back, 6 bases at V and 1 base at J, with 10 bases in the middle. The CDR3 extends over 13 amino acids. In nucleotides, the CDR3 is TGTGCCAGCAGACGAGGACTTTCCTACGAGCAGTACTTC. Translation gives CASRRGLSYEQYF.

The chain joins TRBV7-2 to TRBJ2-7; the match to TRBD1 covers 7 bases. CDR1 and CDR2 from the germline V gene are SGHTA and FQGNSA. CDR3 length: 17 amino acids. The trim removed 5 bases at V and 0 bases at J, leaving 13 bases unmatched. The CDR3: CASSHALFRDSSYEQYF. CDR3 nucleotides: TGTGCCAGCAGCCATGCCCTATTCCGGGACAGCTCCTACGAGCAGTACTTC.

The rearrangement uses TRBV7-8 and TRBJ2-5; tentatively, D is TRBD2 (7 bases). Trimming took off 3 bases at V and 5 bases at J, with 16 bases between the two ends. The CDR3 is 15 amino acids. Germline-derived CDR1 and CDR2 are SGHVS and FQNEAQ. CDR3 region: CASSFGGGARETQYF. Here the CDR3 DNA reads TGTGCCAGCAGCTTCGGTGGGGGGGCGAGGGAGACCCAGTACTTC.

In its sample, this clone was seen once. The rearrangement uses TRBV6-5 and TRBJ2-5, with D possibly TRBD2 on 7 matching bases. Germline V lookup: CDR1 MNHEY, CDR2 SVGAGI. This CDR3 region has 15 residues. V was cut by 5 bases and J by 1 base, with 14 bases left in between. As DNA, the CDR3 is TGTGCCAGCAGTAAGCAGGGGAGGGTCCAAGAGACCCAGTACTTC. Its protein product is CASSKQGRVQETQYF.

The rearrangement uses TRBV7-9 and TRBJ2-5, with 7 bases matching TRBD1. CDR1 and CDR2 (germline): SEHNR, FQNEAQ (reference sequence). V shed 1 base, J shed 3 bases, and the junction held 8 bases outside the gene matches. The CDR3 runs to 16 residues. CDR3 region: CASSLGIGGQEETQYF. CDR3 bases: TGTGCCAGCAGCTTAGGGATAGGAGGACAGGAAGAGACCCAGTACTTC. Variable domain in full (rest from reference TRBV7-9 and TRBJ2-5): DTGVSQNPRHKITKRGQNVTFRCDPISEHNRLYWYRQTLGQGPEFLTYFQNEAQLEKSRLLSDRFSAERPKGSFSTLEIQRTEQGDSAMYLCASSLGIGGQEETQYFGPGTRLLVL.

The chain recombines TRBV6-2 or TRBV6-3 with TRBJ2-2, with a tentative D call TRBD1 (6 bases). Germline CDR1 is MNHEY and CDR2 is SVGEGT. The CDR3 length is 16 residues. V was pared by 2 bases and J by 6 bases, with 16 bases between. CDR3 sequence reads: CASSYGGRGISGELFF. The CDR3 coding sequence is TGTGCCAGCAGTTACGGGGGCAGGGGTATCTCCGGGGAGCTGTTTTTT.